The present T cell receptor beta chain was sequenced within a study of cytotoxic CD8 clonotypes in ibrutinib-treated CLL. Study overall: Within the patient group, roughly 12 were relapsed/refractory and some 14 treatment-naive, and 17 were IGHV unmutated. Partial responses numbered roughly 25 and complete responses 2; after a median about 62 months, roughly 14 stayed remitted and roughly twelve progressed.

Study observations and caveats: Clonality increased at ibrutinib response, then returned toward baseline at progression.

Target depth was 1 in 200,000 to 1 in 1 million T cells, about 10x per clonotype. This table comes from immunoSEQ multiplex PCR, and its TCRdb copy is limited to in-frame clones, with some not included. Of tens of thousands of clones in the sample, under 75% were seen once. About this clone itself: Its matching antigen is unknown.

This receptor was identified in a human donor with chronic lymphocytic leukemia. Sequencing was performed on PBMCs, taken after 12 months of ibrutinib treatment.

CDR3 sequence: CASSFNSGKETQYF. DNA for the CDR3: TGTGCCAGCAGCTTCAATAGCGGGAAAGAGACCCAGTACTTC. This chain joins TRBV11-2 and TRBJ2-5; 8 bases are a match to TRBD2. Per the germline V gene, CDR1 is SGHAT and CDR2 is FQNNGV. V shed 3 bases, J shed 3 bases, and the junction held 3 bases outside the gene matches. CDR3 length: 14 residues.